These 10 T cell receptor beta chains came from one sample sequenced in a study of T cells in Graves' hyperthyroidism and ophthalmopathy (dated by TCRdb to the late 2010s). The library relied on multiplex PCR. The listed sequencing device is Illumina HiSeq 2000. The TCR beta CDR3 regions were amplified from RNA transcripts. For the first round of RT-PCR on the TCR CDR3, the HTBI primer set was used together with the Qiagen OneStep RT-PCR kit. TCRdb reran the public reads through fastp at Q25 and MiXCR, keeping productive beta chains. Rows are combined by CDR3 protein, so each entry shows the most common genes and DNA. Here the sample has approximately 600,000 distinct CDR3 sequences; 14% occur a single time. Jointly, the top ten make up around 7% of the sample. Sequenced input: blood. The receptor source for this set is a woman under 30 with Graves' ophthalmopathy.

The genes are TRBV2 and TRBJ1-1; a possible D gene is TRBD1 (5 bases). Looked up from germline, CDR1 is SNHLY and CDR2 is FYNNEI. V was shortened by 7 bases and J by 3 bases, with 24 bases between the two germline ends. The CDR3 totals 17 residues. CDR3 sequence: CASKRGVGSGRYTEAFF. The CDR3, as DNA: TGTGCCAGCAAGAGAGGGGTGGGGTCCGGGCGCTACACTGAAGCTTTCTTT.

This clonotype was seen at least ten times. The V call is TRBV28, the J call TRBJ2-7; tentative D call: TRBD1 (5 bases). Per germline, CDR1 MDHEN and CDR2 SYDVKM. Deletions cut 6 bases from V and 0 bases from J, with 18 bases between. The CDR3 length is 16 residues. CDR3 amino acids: CASSPSPGSTSYEQYF. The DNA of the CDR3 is TGTGCCAGCAGCCCCTCGCCAGGGTCGACCTCCTACGAGCAGTACTTC.

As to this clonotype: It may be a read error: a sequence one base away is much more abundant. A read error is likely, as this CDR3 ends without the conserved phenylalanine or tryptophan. CDR3 residues: CASSYATGYGYTL. The CDR3 nucleotides are TGTGCCAGCAGTTACGCGACAGGCTATGGCTACACCCTC. This chain joins TRBV6-2 or TRBV6-3 and TRBJ1-2; a weak D match, TRBD1 (6 bases). Per the germline V gene, CDR1 is MNHEY and CDR2 is SVGEGT. The CDR3 has 13 amino acids. Trimming left V 2 bases short and J 4 bases short, with 8 bases between.

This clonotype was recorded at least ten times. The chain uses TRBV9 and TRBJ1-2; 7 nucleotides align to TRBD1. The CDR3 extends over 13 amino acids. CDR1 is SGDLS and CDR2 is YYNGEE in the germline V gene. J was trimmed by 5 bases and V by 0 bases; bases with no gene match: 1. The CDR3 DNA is TGTGCCAGCAGCGTAGCCAGGGGGTATGGCTACACCTTC. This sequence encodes CASSVARGYGYTF.

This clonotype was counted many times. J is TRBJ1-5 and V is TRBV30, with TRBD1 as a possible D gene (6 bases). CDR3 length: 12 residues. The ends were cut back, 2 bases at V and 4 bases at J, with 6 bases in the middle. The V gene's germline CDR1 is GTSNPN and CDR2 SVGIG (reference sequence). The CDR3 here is CAWSQGNQPQHF. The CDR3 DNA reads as TGTGCCTGGAGTCAGGGGAATCAGCCCCAGCATTTT.

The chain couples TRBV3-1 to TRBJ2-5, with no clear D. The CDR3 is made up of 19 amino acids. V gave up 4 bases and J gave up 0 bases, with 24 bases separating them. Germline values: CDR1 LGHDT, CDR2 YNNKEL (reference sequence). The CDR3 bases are TGTGCCAGCAGCCCCCCAGTTACCGGGCTGCGGTATTACCAAGAGACCCAGTACTTC. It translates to CASSPPVTGLRYYQETQYF.

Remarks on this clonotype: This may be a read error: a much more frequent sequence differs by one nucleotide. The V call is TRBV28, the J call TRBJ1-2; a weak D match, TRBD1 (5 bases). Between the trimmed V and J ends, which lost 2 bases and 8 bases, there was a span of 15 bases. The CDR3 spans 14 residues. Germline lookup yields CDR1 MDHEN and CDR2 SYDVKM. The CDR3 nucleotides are TGTGCCAGCAGTTTAGACTCGGGCAGGGACGGCTACACCTTC. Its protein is CASSLDSGRDGYTF.

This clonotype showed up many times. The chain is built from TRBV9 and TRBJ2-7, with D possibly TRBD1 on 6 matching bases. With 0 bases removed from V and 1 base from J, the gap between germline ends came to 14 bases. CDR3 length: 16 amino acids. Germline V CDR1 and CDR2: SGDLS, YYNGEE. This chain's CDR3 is CASSVGGLGTSYEQYF. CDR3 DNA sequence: TGTGCCAGCAGCGTAGGTGGGTTAGGGACATCCTACGAGCAGTACTTC.

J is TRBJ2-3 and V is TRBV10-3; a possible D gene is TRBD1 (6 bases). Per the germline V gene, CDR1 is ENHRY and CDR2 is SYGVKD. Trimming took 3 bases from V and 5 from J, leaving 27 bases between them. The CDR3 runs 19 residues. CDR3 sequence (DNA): TGTGCCATCAGTGAAAGGTCCCCGGACCCTCTTTTAGGGGGAGATACGCAGTATTTT. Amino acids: CAISERSPDPLLGGDTQYF.

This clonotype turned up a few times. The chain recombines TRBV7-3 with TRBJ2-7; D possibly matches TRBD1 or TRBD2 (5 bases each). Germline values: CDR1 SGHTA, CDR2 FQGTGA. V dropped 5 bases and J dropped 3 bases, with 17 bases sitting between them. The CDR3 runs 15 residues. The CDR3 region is CASSRGLAGDYEQYF. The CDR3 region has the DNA TGTGCCAGCAGCCGGGGCCTGGCAGGAGACTACGAGCAGTACTTC.